Sequencing of this T cell receptor (beta chain) was carried out in a study of OX40 agonist ivuxolimab in advanced cancers. Study results and limitations: Expanded clones were, on average, more numerous among CD8+ T cells than CD4+. CD4+ and CD8+ blood T cells expanded clonally by week 6 at 0.1 to 3.0 mg/kg.

Profiled with immunoSEQ multiplex PCR; TCRdb holds only in-frame clones, not every one. The sample holds around 56,000 clones, around 90% seen once. Notes on this clone: The antigen remains undetermined.

Any history of autoimmune disease or systemic immunosuppression disqualified patients. Material: CD4+ or CD8+ T cells sorted from blood, obtained in a trial of the OX40 agonist ivuxolimab. The TCR sequence derives from an adult with an advanced solid tumor such as melanoma, head and neck, liver or kidney cancer.

CDR3 loop: CASSFMSNTGELFF. CDR3 DNA: TGTGCCAGCAGTTTTATGTCGAACACCGGGGAGCTGTTTTTT. The V call is TRBV28, the J call TRBJ2-2; D is uncertain. V was clipped by 3 bases and J by 0 bases, with 5 bases between them. The CDR3 covers 14 residues. CDR1 is MDHEN and CDR2 is SYDVKM in the germline V gene.